This is a list of T cell receptor beta chains from one sample in a study of a mutant IDH1 vaccine in newly diagnosed glioma. Some clones are missing from TCRdb's copy, which holds only in-frame ones; the method was immunoSEQ multiplex PCR. The table has 70,000 to 95,000 clones, roughly 87% seen once; the top ten hold 5.3%. Source: PBMCs, taken from a glioma patient treated with radiotherapy, temozolomide or both. Receptors originate from a man aged 35 to 55 with glioma. Some clones in this sample may be carry-over from other donors' samples. Both conserved end residues are part of each CDR3. The D gene is left open where the match is weak. Size tells how often a clone was seen (once, few, many) or the class of an expanded clone, and some rows leave it out.

D gene: .
V gene: TRBV29-1
J gene: TRBJ1-1
clone size: .
CDR3 DNA: TGCAGCGTTCGCTACTTGCGGGGGACTGAAGCTTTCTTT
CDR3 protein: CSVRYLRGTEAFF

D gene: .
V gene: TRBV4-1
J gene: TRBJ1-6
clone size: .
CDR3 DNA: TGCGCCAGCAGCCAAGAGCGGTCAGGAAATTCACCCCTCCACTTT
CDR3 protein: CASSQERSGNSPLHF

D gene: TRBD2
V gene: TRBV7-8
J gene: TRBJ2-1
clone size: .
CDR3 DNA: TGTGCCAGCAGCAACAGGTTAGCGGGGGATGAGCAGTTCTTC
CDR3 protein: CASSNRLAGDEQFF

D gene: .
V gene: TRBV9
J gene: TRBJ1-6
clone size: medium-sized
CDR3 DNA: TGTGCCAGCAGCGCCACAGGGAAACATAATTCACCCCTCCACTTT
CDR3 protein: CASSATGKHNSPLHF

D gene: .
V gene: TRBV5-1
J gene: TRBJ2-7
clone size: .
CDR3 DNA: TGCGCCAGCAGCTCCTCTGGGACGTCGAACTACGAGCAGTACTTC
CDR3 protein: CASSSSGTSNYEQYF

D gene: .
V gene: TRBV5-4
J gene: TRBJ2-7
clone size: .
CDR3 DNA: TGTGCCAGCAGCTCCCAAGGGCGCAGAGACGAGCAGTACTTC
CDR3 protein: CASSSQGRRDEQYF

D gene: .
V gene: TRBV29-1
J gene: TRBJ1-2
clone size: .
CDR3 DNA: TGCAGCGTTGAAGATCCGGGAATTAACTATGGCTACACCTTC
CDR3 protein: CSVEDPGINYGYTF

D gene: .
V gene: TRBV29-1
J gene: TRBJ1-2
clone size: many
CDR3 DNA: TGCAGCGTTGACAGGGGCCACTATGGCTACACCTTC
CDR3 protein: CSVDRGHYGYTF

D gene: TRBD1
V gene: TRBV5-1
J gene: TRBJ2-5
clone size: .
CDR3 DNA: TGCGCCAGCAGCTTGGGGACAGGACAAGAGACCCAGTACTTC
CDR3 protein: CASSLGTGQETQYF

D gene: .
V gene: TRBV2
J gene: TRBJ1-5
clone size: .
CDR3 DNA: TGTGCCAGCAGTGAACTCTACTCCGGGGGAAATCAGCCCCAGCATTTT
CDR3 protein: CASSELYSGGNQPQHF

D gene: .
V gene: TRBV7-9
J gene: TRBJ1-1
clone size: .
CDR3 DNA: TGTGCCAGCAGCCCCGGGCCCCACACTGAAGCTTTCTTT
CDR3 protein: CASSPGPHTEAFF

D gene: TRBD1
V gene: TRBV29-1
J gene: TRBJ1-2
clone size: .
CDR3 DNA: TGCAGCGCCGGGCGACAGGGAGATAACTATGGCTACACCTTC
CDR3 protein: CSAGRQGDNYGYTF

D gene: .
V gene: TRBV19
J gene: TRBJ2-7
clone size: .
CDR3 DNA: TGTGCCAGTAGTATCTCTGGTGGCCGGAGCACCTACGAGCAGTACTTC
CDR3 protein: CASSISGGRSTYEQYF

D gene: .
V gene: TRBV13
J gene: TRBJ2-1
clone size: .
CDR3 DNA: TGTGCCAGCAGCTTAGGAGGTGAGCAGTTCTTC
CDR3 protein: CASSLGGEQFF

D gene: .
V gene: TRBV6-5
J gene: TRBJ1-6
clone size: .
CDR3 DNA: TGTGCCAGCAGTCCCGCGCAGGCACCCCTCCACTTT
CDR3 protein: CASSPAQAPLHF

D gene: .
V gene: TRBV14
J gene: TRBJ1-2
clone size: .
CDR3 DNA: TGTGCCAGCAGCCAAGTATTTTCAGTAGATGGCTACACCTTC
CDR3 protein: CASSQVFSVDGYTF

D gene: .
V gene: TRBV7-9
J gene: TRBJ1-2
clone size: .
CDR3 DNA: TGTGCCAGCAGCATAAGAACCGCGAAGATAGGCTACACCTTC
CDR3 protein: CASSIRTAKIGYTF

D gene: .
V gene: TRBV5-1
J gene: TRBJ2-7
clone size: .
CDR3 DNA: TGCGCCAGCAGCTTAGATGACAGATCCTACGAGCAGTACTTC
CDR3 protein: CASSLDDRSYEQYF

D gene: TRBD1
V gene: TRBV25-1
J gene: TRBJ1-6
clone size: many
CDR3 DNA: TGTGCCAGCAGCTGGGACAGGGATAATTCACCCCTCCACTTT
CDR3 protein: CASSWDRDNSPLHF

D gene: TRBD1
V gene: TRBV5-4
J gene: TRBJ1-2
clone size: .
CDR3 DNA: TGTGCCAGCAGAGGACCGGGACAGGGGGTCTTAGGCTACACCTTC
CDR3 protein: CASRGPGQGVLGYTF

D gene: TRBD1
V gene: TRBV4-1
J gene: TRBJ1-2
clone size: .
CDR3 DNA: TGCGCCAGCAGCCAACTCACCCGGGACAGGGGTGGCTACACCTTC
CDR3 protein: CASSQLTRDRGGYTF

D gene: .
V gene: TRBV15
J gene: TRBJ1-5
clone size: .
CDR3 DNA: TGTGCCACCAGCAGAGGGGGGGGCGCGGGACAGCCCCAGCATTTT
CDR3 protein: CATSRGGGAGQPQHF